The T cell receptor beta chain under discussion was sequenced for a study of T cells in Graves' hyperthyroidism and ophthalmopathy. RNA transcripts gave rise to amplified TCR beta CDR3 regions. TCR CDR3 underwent first-round RT-PCR with the HTBI primer set. A single record per CDR3 protein comes from TCRdb applying MiXCR to the multiplex PCR reads. The sample holds around 580,000 distinct CDR3 sequences, 40% to 55% seen once. V lost 6 bases and J 1 base, leaving 9 bases between the germline ends. This CDR3 comprises 13 residues. The table lists this clonotype with many counts. The genes are TRBV12-3 or TRBV12-4 and TRBJ1-1; D gene ambiguous. The source of this sequence is a woman between 18 and 30 years old with Graves' hyperthyroidism. Input material: peripheral blood or thyroid tissue (not recorded which). CDR3 sequence: CASSPTWNTEAFF. The CDR3 region has the DNA TGTGCCAGCAGCCCAACCTGGAACACTGAAGCTTTCTTT.